This T cell receptor beta chain is drawn from a study of T cell repertoires and HLA-DP antigens. At the level of the study: Versus self, one alloantigen differed at one groove amino acid, the other at more than eight.

Libraries were prepared by immunoSEQ multiplex PCR; TCRdb keeps only in-frame clonotypes and omits some of them. The sample lists about 73,000 clones, around 77% occurring once. Findings and caveats of the study: Sorted CD137+ cells had clonality roughly 0.42 against both alloantigens, versus approximately 0.04 pre-culture.

The CDR3 sequence is 14 residues long. Per germline, CDR1 MNHNS and CDR2 SASEGT. Deletions cut 10 bases from V and 5 bases from J, with 18 bases between. This clone was found a few times. Its specificity is unknown. This sequence was found in a man aged 60 to 75 in good health and CMV-seronegative. The specimen was CD4+ T cells from PBMCs. The J gene is TRBJ2-1, the V gene TRBV6-1; D assignment may be TRBD1 or TRBD2 (5 bases each). CDR3 DNA sequence: TGTGCCATATTAAGGGGAGCATTGGACAATGAGCAGTTCTTC. This encodes CAILRGALDNEQFF.